One sample yielded the 5 T cell receptor beta chains listed below, sequenced in a study of response to subunit inactivated influenza vaccine. TCRdb redid the calling of the RT-PCR reads with MiXCR, one entry per CDR3 protein. The table has roughly 500,000 distinct CDR3 sequences, roughly 25% seen once. These data also featured in a second study, about T cells expressing NK-cell markers. That source reports: In generating TCR beta cDNA, 5'RACE template switching with UMIs was used.

Source: CD4+ T cells sorted from PBMCs, taken 11 to 12 days after vaccination. The receptors were gathered from a middle-aged man who received an inactivated influenza vaccine.

In this sample, this clonotype turned up a few times. The chain couples TRBV3-1 to TRBJ2-7; 9 bases fit TRBD2. From germline, CDR1 is LGHDT and CDR2 YNNKEL (reference sequence). V trimming: 1 base; J trimming: 4 bases; junction bases outside the gene matches: 5. The CDR3 contains 15 residues. The CDR3 region is CASSQVLAGTYEQYF. In nucleotides, the CDR3 is TGTGCCAGCAGCCAAGTTCTAGCGGGGACGTACGAGCAGTACTTC.

This clonotype was detected only a few times. This sequence joins TRBV29-1 and TRBJ1-1; 7 nucleotides agree with TRBD1. The CDR3 covers 13 residues. Losses at the gene ends were 7 bases for V and 3 bases for J; bases not matched to a gene: 8. The germline V gene encodes CDR1 SQVTM and CDR2 ANQGSEA. This chain's CDR3 is CSGRQGGDTEAFF. The CDR3 bases are TGCAGCGGCCGACAGGGCGGGGACACTGAAGCTTTCTTT.

The chain has TRBV11-2 and TRBJ2-4; D uncertain. V was pared by 3 bases and J by 2 bases, with 8 bases between. The CDR3 spans 14 residues. The germline V gene encodes CDR1 SGHAT and CDR2 FQNNGV. DNA of the CDR3: TGTGCCAGCAGCTTTAGTGATTCCAAAAACATTCAGTACTTC. This gives the protein CASSFSDSKNIQYF.

This clonotype showed up just a few times. The chain has TRBV6-6 and TRBJ2-7, with D possibly TRBD2 on 5 matching bases. The CDR3 spans 11 residues. V was trimmed by 5 bases and J by 6 bases, leaving 8 bases between them. The germline CDR1 and CDR2 sequences are MNHNY and SVGAGI (reference sequence). This chain's CDR3 is CASSQRIEQYF. The CDR3 DNA reads as TGTGCCAGCAGTCAGCGGATCGAGCAGTACTTC.

J is TRBJ1-6 and V is TRBV6-1; 11 bases map to TRBD1. The germline V gene has CDR1 MNHNS and CDR2 SASEGT. This CDR3 is built from 16 residues. V lost 8 bases to trimming and J lost 5 bases; unmatched junction nucleotides: 8. CDR3: CASSSRDRGNNSPLHF. DNA for the CDR3: TGTGCCAGCTCATCCCGGGACAGGGGGAATAATTCACCCCTCCACTTT.